This T cell receptor (beta chain) was sequenced during a study of T cell changes during pregnancy in multiple sclerosis (dated by TCRdb to about 2019). At the level of the whole study: The study looked at changes in the T cell repertoire across pregnancy in women with multiple sclerosis.

As concerns this clone: Its antigen remains unidentified. No much larger clone is present one base from it, and per-base qualities are unavailable.

The cysteine opens and the phenylalanine closes a CDR3 of 12 amino acids. Only CDR3 DNA remains: 36 bases, in frame from the first base. V loses 5 bases of germline sequence and J loses 6 bases, and the interval between the two ends is 10 bases. The germline V gene encodes CDR1 PRHDT and CDR2 FYEKMQ (reference sequence). Library preparation was by the immunoSEQ multiplex PCR assay. TCRdb holds this immuneACCESS table with in-frame rearrangements only. Some clones are missing; in checked studies, unresolved V genes explain under half, and the rest has no known cause. The sample profile shows 50,000 or so clones; nearly 95% of them were found once. About 0.28% of the sample lies in the top ten.

The specimen comprised CD4+ T cells from peripheral blood mononuclear cells, sampled in the second trimester of pregnancy. The receptor chain draws on TRBV13 and TRBJ1-1; the D gene lacks a confident call. The source is a female donor with multiple sclerosis, enrolled in a pregnancy study. The DNA sequence reads TGTGCCAGCAGCCCCCGGCAGGCTGAAGCTTTCTTT. This is translated as CASSPRQAEAFF.